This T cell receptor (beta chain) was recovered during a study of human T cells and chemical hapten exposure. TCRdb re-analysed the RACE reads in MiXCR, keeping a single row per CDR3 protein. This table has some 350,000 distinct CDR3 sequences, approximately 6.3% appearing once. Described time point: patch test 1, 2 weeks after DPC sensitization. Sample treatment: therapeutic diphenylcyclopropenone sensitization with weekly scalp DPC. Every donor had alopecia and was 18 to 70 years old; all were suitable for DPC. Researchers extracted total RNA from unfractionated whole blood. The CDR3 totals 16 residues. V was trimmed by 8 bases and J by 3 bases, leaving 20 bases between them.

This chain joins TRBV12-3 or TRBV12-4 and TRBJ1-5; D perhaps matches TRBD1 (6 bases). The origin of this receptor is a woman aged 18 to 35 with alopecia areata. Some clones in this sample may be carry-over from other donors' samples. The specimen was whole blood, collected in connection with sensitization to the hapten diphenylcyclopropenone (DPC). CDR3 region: CASSFRRRQDNQPQHF. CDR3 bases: TGTGCCAGCTCCTTTCGCCGGAGACAGGACAATCAGCCCCAGCATTTT.